These 24 T cell receptor beta chains share one sample of origin, sequenced in a study of blood T cells in healthy people across ages. PCR was performed a second time for roughly 7 to 12 cycles using a sample-barcoded 5' primer and a J-beta primer mix. MiXCR was run by TCRdb on the 5' RACE reads, yielding one entry per CDR3 protein. Of approximately 1,100,000 distinct CDR3 sequences in the sample, over 35% were seen once. The specimen was blood. The receptors originated from a woman aged 55-69 years in good health.

The chain employs TRBV20-1 and TRBJ1-6; perhaps TRBD1 as D (5 bases). Germline values: CDR1 DFQATT, CDR2 SNEGSKA (reference sequence). CDR3 length equals 14 residues. Trimming pared 3 bases from V and 7 bases from J, leaving 13 bases between. The chain's CDR3 is CSARGGFSNSPLHF. In nucleotides, the CDR3 is TGCAGTGCTAGGGGGGGTTTTTCGAATTCACCCCTCCACTTT.

The J gene is TRBJ1-1, the V gene TRBV9; 11 bases fit TRBD1. The CDR3 contains 12 residues. V gave up 7 bases and J gave up 12 bases; unmatched junction bases: 8. The germline gives CDR1 SGDLS, CDR2 YYNGEE. This chain's CDR3 is CASGGGQGVTFF. CDR3 DNA: TGTGCCAGCGGCGGGGGACAGGGGGTTACTTTCTTT.

The chain joins TRBV20-1 to TRBJ2-3; 10 positions agree with TRBD2. From germline, CDR1 is DFQATT and CDR2 SNEGSKA (reference sequence). Trimming cost V 0 bases and J 1 base; bases outside gene matches: 7. The CDR3 runs to 17 residues. CDR3 DNA sequence: TGCAGTGCTAGAGACCCCGGGACTAGCGCAGGCACAGATACGCAGTATTTT. Its translation is CSARDPGTSAGTDTQYF.

This clonotype has at least ten counts. This chain uses TRBV20-1 with TRBJ2-7, with 7 nucleotides matching TRBD2. V was pared by 6 bases and J by 2 bases, with 7 bases of the junction left unmatched. CDR1 is DFQATT and CDR2 is SNEGSKA in the germline V gene (reference sequence). CDR3 length: 13 residues. The CDR3 is CSARAGEPYEQYF. The CDR3 DNA sequence: TGCAGTGCCCGTGCGGGAGAACCCTACGAGCAGTACTTC.

This chain connects TRBV25-1 to TRBJ2-7, with 7 nucleotides matching TRBD1. The V segment lost 4 bases and the J segment 7 bases; nucleotides outside the gene matches: 4. Germline V gives CDR1 MGHDK, CDR2 SYGVNS. This CDR3 has 12 amino acids. The DNA of the CDR3 is TGTGCCAGCAGTGGAAGGGACAGAGAGCAGTACTTC. Its translation is CASSGRDREQYF.

This clonotype was recorded a few times. The CDR3 nucleotides are TGTGCCAGCAGGCCCCGGGGGAACACTGAAGCTTTCTTT. It codes for CASRPRGNTEAFF. This sequence joins TRBV6-5 and TRBJ1-1; D is uncertain. Deletions cut 6 bases from V and 1 base from J, with 9 bases between. Germline CDR1 and CDR2: MNHEY and SVGAGI. The CDR3 sequence is 13 residues long.

This clonotype appeared once. The J gene is TRBJ2-1, the V gene TRBV12-3 or TRBV12-4; 13 bases are shared with TRBD2. The closer fit of TRBJ2-7 to the DNA end suggests the J call may be wrong. The CDR3 length is 17 residues. CDR3 coding DNA: TGTGCCAGCAGTTTTGTAAGGACTAGCGGGAGTGGAAATGAGCAGTACTTC. Its protein is CASSFVRTSGSGNEQYF.

In its sample, this clonotype was seen a few times. This sequence joins TRBV3-1 and TRBJ2-7, with a weak D call TRBD1 (6 bases). The CDR3 sequence is 15 residues long. The V end lost 5 bases, the J end lost 2 bases, and 16 bases lay between the germline ends. Germline V gives CDR1 LGHDT, CDR2 YNNKEL (reference sequence). CDR3 sequence (DNA): TGTGCCAGCAGCGGCTGGGGAGAGGGGGCCTACGAGCAGTACTTC. This translates into CASSGWGEGAYEQYF.

The chain combines TRBV7-9 with TRBJ2-2; 8 bases line up with TRBD1. V gave up 5 bases and J gave up 0 bases; unmatched junction bases: 5. This CDR3 is 16 amino acids long. Per the germline V gene, CDR1 is SEHNR and CDR2 is FQNEAQ (reference sequence). CDR3 nucleotide sequence: TGTGCCAGCAGCGCCCGGGACAGGCCGAACACCGGGGAGCTGTTTTTT. Its protein is CASSARDRPNTGELFF.

The chain uses TRBV5-1 and TRBJ2-7, with 8 bases that match TRBD1. Germline V gives CDR1 SGHRS, CDR2 YFSETQ. The junction had 3 bases not matched to a gene; V was cut back by 1 base and J by 3 bases. This CDR3 has 14 residues. Here the CDR3 DNA reads TGCGCCAGCAGCTTGCAGGGACAGGACTACGAGCAGTACTTC. Its protein product is CASSLQGQDYEQYF.

This clonotype was detected only a few times. This may be a read error, as it is one base from a much larger clone. The chain joins TRBV25-1 to TRBJ2-1; 9 nucleotides match TRBD2. Germline values: CDR1 MGHDK, CDR2 SYGVNS. V shed 6 bases and J 15 bases; nucleotides not matched to a gene: 9. This CDR3 comprises 12 residues. The DNA of the CDR3 is TGTGCCAGCAGGGGGACTAGCCTCATACCGTTCTTC. Translating it yields CASRGTSLIPFF.

In this sample, this clonotype turned up a few times. The V and J genes are TRBV24-1 and TRBJ1-2, with TRBD1 matching over 7 bases. The germline V gene encodes CDR1 KGHDR and CDR2 SFDVKD. The CDR3 totals 14 residues. J gave up 8 bases and V 3 bases, and 8 bases lay outside the gene matches. In DNA, the CDR3 is TGTGCCACCAGTGATAGGGGGCGCGATGGCGGCTACACCTTC. Protein: CATSDRGRDGGYTF.

V is TRBV4-2 and J is TRBJ2-6, with a weak D call TRBD1 (5 bases). This CDR3 is built from 19 residues. Between the trimmed V and J ends, which lost 1 base and 1 base, there was a span of 17 bases. The germline V gene encodes CDR1 LGHNA and CDR2 YNFKEQ. CDR3 sequence: CASSQVGAENESGANVLTF. CDR3 nucleotide sequence: TGTGCCAGCAGCCAAGTTGGGGCGGAAAATGAGTCTGGGGCCAACGTCCTGACTTTC.

The V gene is TRBV29-1, the J gene TRBJ1-2, with D uncertain. CDR1 is SQVTM and CDR2 is ANQGSEA in the germline V gene. The CDR3 covers 12 residues. V was shortened by 6 bases and J by 4 bases, with 12 bases between the two germline ends. The CDR3 DNA is TGCAGCGTCTGGGAAGGGAGCTATGGCTACACCTTC. It encodes CSVWEGSYGYTF.

There are many counts of this clonotype. The V and J genes are TRBV21-1 and TRBJ2-7; the table calls TRBD1, which could not be checked here. TRBV21-1 is reported as a pseudogene. The CDR3 contains 15 residues. As DNA, the CDR3 is TGTGCCAGCAGCAATGAGACAGGGTGGTCCTACGAGCAGTACTTC. It specifies CASSNETGWSYEQYF.

Comments on this clonotype: With a much larger clone just one base away, this may be a read error. The rearrangement links TRBV9 to TRBJ2-3; 7 bases agree with TRBD2. Germline lookup yields CDR1 SGDLS and CDR2 YYNGEE. Germline trimming cut 0 bases from V and 6 bases from J; bases unmatched to any gene: 7. This CDR3 comprises 15 residues. The CDR3, as DNA: TGTGCCAGCAGCGTAGCAGCGGGAAATGCGGATACGCAGTATTTT. This gives the protein CASSVAAGNADTQYF.

V usage is TRBV20-1 and J usage is TRBJ2-1; the match to TRBD2 covers 11 bases. Losses at the gene ends were 2 bases for V and 6 bases for J; bases not matched to a gene: 6. CDR3 length equals 15 residues. CDR1 and CDR2 (germline): DFQATT, SNEGSKA (reference sequence). The CDR3 sequence is CSARPLAGARNEQFF. In DNA, the CDR3 is TGCAGTGCTAGACCACTAGCGGGAGCTCGCAATGAGCAGTTCTTC.

V gene TRBV7-3 combines with J gene TRBJ2-1; D perhaps matches TRBD1 (6 bases). This CDR3 contains 17 residues. Trimming removed 3 bases at V and 7 bases at J, with 22 bases between. CDR1 and CDR2 (germline): SGHTA, FQGTGA. Written as DNA, the CDR3 is TGTGCCAGCAGCTTCTCCGGGACACCTCTTCGTGGGAATGAGCAGTTCTTC. Its translation: CASSFSGTPLRGNEQFF.

This chain links TRBV11-2 with TRBJ2-1; 10 nucleotides align to TRBD1. The V and J ends lost 2 bases and 8 bases, in that order; junction bases with no gene match: 21. CDR3 length: 20 amino acids. Germline V gene data show CDR1 as SGHAT and CDR2 as FQNNGV. The CDR3 DNA follows: TGTGCCAGCAGCTTAAGAGGTTTGGGACGCCAGGACAGGGGGTGGGATGAGCAGTTCTTC. As protein: CASSLRGLGRQDRGWDEQFF.

Concerning this clonotype: One end of the junction varies from germline; a read error may be responsible. The V call is TRBV6-6, the J call TRBJ2-5; the D gene is possibly TRBD1 (5 bases). The CDR3 spans 16 residues. CDR1 is MNHNY, CDR2 SVGAGI, per germline (reference sequence). In DNA, the CDR3 is TGTGCCAGCAGTTGGAGCATGGAGACAGAACAAGGGACCCAGTACTTC. Translation: CASSWSMETEQGTQYF.

This clonotype was seen more than once but under ten times. The chain combines TRBV11-2 with TRBJ2-5; the D gene could be TRBD1 or TRBD2 (5 bases each). The ends were cut back, 3 bases at V and 7 bases at J, with 15 bases in the middle. Germline V gene lookup returns CDR1 SGHAT and CDR2 FQNNGV. This CDR3 has 14 residues. DNA of the CDR3: TGTGCCAGCAGCTTCGGGACCGCGTTTTTGACCCAGTACTTC. It specifies CASSFGTAFLTQYF.

V usage is TRBV28 and J usage is TRBJ2-5; 8 bases align to TRBD1. Trimming cost V 7 bases and J 3 bases; bases outside gene matches: 7. Germline loops: CDR1 MDHEN, CDR2 SYDVKM. The CDR3 totals 14 residues. The CDR3: CASIPGGAKETQYF. The CDR3 DNA reads as TGTGCCAGCATTCCAGGGGGCGCCAAAGAGACCCAGTACTTC.

Concerning this clonotype: The junction does not match germline at one end; this may be a read error. The chain employs TRBV29-1 and TRBJ2-1; D perhaps matches TRBD2 (7 bases). Germline loops: CDR1 SQVTM, CDR2 ANQGSEA. This CDR3 contains 12 residues. The chain's CDR3 is CSSRGGGNVQFF. CDR3 bases: TGCAGCTCGAGGGGGGGCGGGAATGTGCAGTTCTTC.

The rearrangement links TRBV20-1 to TRBJ2-1, with 8 bases identical to TRBD2. Trimming took 1 base from V and 11 from J; bases not matched to a gene: 13. CDR1 is DFQATT and CDR2 is SNEGSKA in the germline V gene (reference sequence). The CDR3 is 15 amino acids. The CDR3 reads CSARGSYSGGNKQFF. CDR3 coding DNA: TGCAGTGCTAGAGGGAGCTACAGCGGGGGTAATAAGCAGTTCTTC.